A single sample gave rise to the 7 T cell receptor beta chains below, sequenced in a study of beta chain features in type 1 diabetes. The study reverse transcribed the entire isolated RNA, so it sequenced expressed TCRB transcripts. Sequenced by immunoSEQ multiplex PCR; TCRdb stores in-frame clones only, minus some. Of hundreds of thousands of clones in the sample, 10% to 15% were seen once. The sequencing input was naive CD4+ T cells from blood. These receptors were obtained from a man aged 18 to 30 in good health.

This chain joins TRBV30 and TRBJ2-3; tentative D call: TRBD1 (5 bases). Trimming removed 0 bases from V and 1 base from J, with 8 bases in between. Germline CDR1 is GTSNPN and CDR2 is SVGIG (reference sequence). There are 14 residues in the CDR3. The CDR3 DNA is TGTGCCTGGAGTGTGGGGCTTGGCACAGATACGCAGTATTTT. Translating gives CAWSVGLGTDTQYF.

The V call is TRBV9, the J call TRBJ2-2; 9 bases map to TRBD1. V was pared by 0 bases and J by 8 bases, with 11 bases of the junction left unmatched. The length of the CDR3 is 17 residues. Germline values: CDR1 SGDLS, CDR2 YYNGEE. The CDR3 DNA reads TGTGCCAGCAGCGTAGGGGAACGGGACAGGGCGGCGGGGGAGCTGTTTTTT. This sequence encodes CASSVGERDRAAGELFF.

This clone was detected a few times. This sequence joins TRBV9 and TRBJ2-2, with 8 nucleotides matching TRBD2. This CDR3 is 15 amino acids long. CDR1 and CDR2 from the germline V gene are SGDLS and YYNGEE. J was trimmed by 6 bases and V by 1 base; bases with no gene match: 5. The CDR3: CASSVTSGVPGELFF. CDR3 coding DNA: TGTGCCAGCAGCGTAACTAGCGGAGTTCCCGGGGAGCTGTTTTTT.

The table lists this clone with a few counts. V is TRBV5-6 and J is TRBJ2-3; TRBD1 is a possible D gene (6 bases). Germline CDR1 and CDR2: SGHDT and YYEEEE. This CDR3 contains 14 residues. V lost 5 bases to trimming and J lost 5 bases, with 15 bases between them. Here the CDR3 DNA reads TGTGCCAGCAGGATGAGGGGGATCAGAGATACGCAGTATTTT. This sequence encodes CASRMRGIRDTQYF.

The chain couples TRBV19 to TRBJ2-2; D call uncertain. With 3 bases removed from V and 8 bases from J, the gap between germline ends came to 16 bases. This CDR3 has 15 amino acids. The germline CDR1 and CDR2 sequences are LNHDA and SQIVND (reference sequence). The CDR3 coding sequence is TGTGCCAGTAGTATCGCACTAATCCCCCCGGGGGAGCTGTTTTTT. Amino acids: CASSIALIPPGELFF.

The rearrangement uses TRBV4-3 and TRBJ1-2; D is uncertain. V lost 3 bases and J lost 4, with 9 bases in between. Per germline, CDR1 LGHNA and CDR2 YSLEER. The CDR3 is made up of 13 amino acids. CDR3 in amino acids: CASSQPGGYGYTF. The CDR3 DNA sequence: TGCGCCAGCAGCCAGCCGGGTGGCTATGGCTACACCTTC.

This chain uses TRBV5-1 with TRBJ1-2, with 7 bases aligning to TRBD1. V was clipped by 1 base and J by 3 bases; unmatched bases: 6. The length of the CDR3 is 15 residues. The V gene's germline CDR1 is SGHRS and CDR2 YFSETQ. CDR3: CASSLQQGLDYGYTF. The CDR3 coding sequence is TGCGCCAGCAGCTTGCAACAGGGGTTGGACTATGGCTACACCTTC.